This T cell receptor (beta chain) originates from a study of control samples from healthy donors and cancer patients. Assay: immunoSEQ multiplex PCR; the TCRdb copy retains only in-frame clones and omits some. The sample has 150,000 to 180,000 clones; 90% to 95% are singletons. Source material: blood. The receptor was derived from a man in his forties in good health.

The CDR3 DNA reads TGTGCCAGCAGTTACTCGAACAGGGGCATGAACACTGAAGCTTTCTTT. Translation gives CASSYSNRGMNTEAFF. The chain couples TRBV6-5 to TRBJ1-1; 7 bases match TRBD1. CDR1 MNHEY and CDR2 SVGAGI come from the germline V gene. This CDR3 has 16 residues. V was pared by 0 bases and J by 0 bases, with 4 bases of the junction left unmatched.